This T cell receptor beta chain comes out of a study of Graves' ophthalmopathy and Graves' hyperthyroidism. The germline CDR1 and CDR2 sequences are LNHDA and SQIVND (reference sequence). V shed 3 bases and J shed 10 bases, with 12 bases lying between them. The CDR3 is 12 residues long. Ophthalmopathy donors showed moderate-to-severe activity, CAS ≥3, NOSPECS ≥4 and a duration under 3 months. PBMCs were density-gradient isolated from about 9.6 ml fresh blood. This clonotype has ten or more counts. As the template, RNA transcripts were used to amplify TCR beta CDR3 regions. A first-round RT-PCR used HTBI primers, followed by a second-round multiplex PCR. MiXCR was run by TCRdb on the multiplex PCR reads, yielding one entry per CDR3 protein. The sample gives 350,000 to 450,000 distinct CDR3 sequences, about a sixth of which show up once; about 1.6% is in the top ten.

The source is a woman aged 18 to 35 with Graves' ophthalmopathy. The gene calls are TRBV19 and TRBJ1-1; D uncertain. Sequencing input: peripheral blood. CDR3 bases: TGTGCCAGTAGTATTCGAGGCTCCCGAGCTTTCTTT. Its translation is CASSIRGSRAFF.